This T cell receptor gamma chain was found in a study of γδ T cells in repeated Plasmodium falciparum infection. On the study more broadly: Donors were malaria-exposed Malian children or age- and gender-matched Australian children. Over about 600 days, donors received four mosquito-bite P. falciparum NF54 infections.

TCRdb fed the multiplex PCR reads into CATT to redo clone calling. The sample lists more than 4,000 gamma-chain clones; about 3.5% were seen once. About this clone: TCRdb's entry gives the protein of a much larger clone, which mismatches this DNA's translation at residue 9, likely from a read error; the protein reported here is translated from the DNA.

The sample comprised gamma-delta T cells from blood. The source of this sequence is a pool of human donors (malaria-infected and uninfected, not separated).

Here the CDR3 reads CALWERNKRLF. CDR3 bases: TGTGCCTTGTGGGAGAGAAATAAGAGACTCTTT. The V gene is given as TRGV9, and no J gene call is available. The CDR3 is 11 amino acids. Germline V gives CDR1 GITISATS, CDR2 ISYDGTV (reference sequence).